This T cell receptor (beta chain) was sequenced in a study of T cells in Graves' hyperthyroidism and ophthalmopathy. V was clipped by 5 bases and J by 3 bases; unmatched bases: 8. The germline gives CDR1 SGHAT, CDR2 FQNNGV. CDR3 size: 15 residues. Amplification yielded TCR beta CDR3 regions, with RNA transcripts as the source. HTBI primers were the set used in a first-round RT-PCR of the TCR CDR3. Using its own MiXCR run on the multiplex PCR reads, TCRdb lists one record per CDR3 protein. Altogether some 690,000 distinct CDR3 sequences are present, 15% to 20% being singletons, with the ten largest covering 15% to 17%. With regard to this clonotype: Its antigen remains unknown.

Study results and caveats: Before onset, by a median of around six months, the model predicted ophthalmopathy.

This receptor was obtained from a man in his fifties with Graves' hyperthyroidism. The sample comprised blood. The chain uses TRBV11-2 and TRBJ2-7, with 9 bases aligning to TRBD1. The CDR3 DNA sequence: TGTGCCAGCAGCCGCAACCGGGACAGGGACTACGAGCAGTACTTC. Its protein is CASSRNRDRDYEQYF. Full variable domain (remainder filled in from reference TRBV11-2 and TRBJ2-7): EAGVAQSPRYKIIEKRQSVAFWCNPISGHATLYWYQQILGQGPKLLIQFQNNGVVDDSQLPKDRFSAERLKGVDSTLKIQPAKLEDSAVYLCASSRNRDRDYEQYFGPGTRLTVT.